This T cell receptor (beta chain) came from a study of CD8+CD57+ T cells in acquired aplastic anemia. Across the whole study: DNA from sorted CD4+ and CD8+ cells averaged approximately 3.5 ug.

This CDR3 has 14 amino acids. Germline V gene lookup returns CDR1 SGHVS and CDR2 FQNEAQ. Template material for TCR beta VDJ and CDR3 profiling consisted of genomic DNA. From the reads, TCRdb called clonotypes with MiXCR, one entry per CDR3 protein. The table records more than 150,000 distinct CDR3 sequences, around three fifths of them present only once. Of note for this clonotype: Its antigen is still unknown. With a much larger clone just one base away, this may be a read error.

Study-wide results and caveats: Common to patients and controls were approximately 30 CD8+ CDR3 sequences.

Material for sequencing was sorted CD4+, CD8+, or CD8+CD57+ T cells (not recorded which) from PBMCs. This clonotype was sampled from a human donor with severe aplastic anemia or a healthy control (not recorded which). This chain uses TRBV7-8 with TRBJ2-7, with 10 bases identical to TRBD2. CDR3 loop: CSSSGAGGRDEQYF. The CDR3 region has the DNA TGTTCCAGCAGCGGAGCGGGGGGGCGCGACGAGCAGTACTTC.